The TCR beta chain under discussion was sequenced for a study of Graves' ophthalmopathy and Graves' hyperthyroidism. The sequenced template was RNA, covering the TCR beta CDR3 region. In the first round, RT-PCR was carried out with HTBI primers, and a multiplex PCR formed the second round. Using its own MiXCR run on the multiplex PCR reads, TCRdb lists one record per CDR3 protein. The repertoire holds some 1.1 million distinct CDR3 sequences, with 35% to 40% as singletons. The V segment lost 4 bases and the J segment 2 bases; nucleotides outside the gene matches: 5. Germline V CDR1 and CDR2: SGHTA, FQGNSA. CDR3 size: 16 residues. As for this clonotype: The antigen is undetermined.

Patients were left out if they had other autoimmune diseases, uncontrolled infections, pregnancy or lactation. Findings and limits, study-wide: Most clonotypes expanded in thyroid above 0.001 frequency were present in blood too.

Sample: peripheral blood or thyroid tissue (not recorded which). This TCR came from an adult man with Graves' hyperthyroidism. V gene TRBV7-2 combines with J gene TRBJ2-5; 12 nucleotides line up with TRBD2. DNA of the CDR3: TGTGCCAGCAGCTCCCCACTAGCGGGGGGTCAAGAGACCCAGTACTTC. Translating gives CASSSPLAGGQETQYF.